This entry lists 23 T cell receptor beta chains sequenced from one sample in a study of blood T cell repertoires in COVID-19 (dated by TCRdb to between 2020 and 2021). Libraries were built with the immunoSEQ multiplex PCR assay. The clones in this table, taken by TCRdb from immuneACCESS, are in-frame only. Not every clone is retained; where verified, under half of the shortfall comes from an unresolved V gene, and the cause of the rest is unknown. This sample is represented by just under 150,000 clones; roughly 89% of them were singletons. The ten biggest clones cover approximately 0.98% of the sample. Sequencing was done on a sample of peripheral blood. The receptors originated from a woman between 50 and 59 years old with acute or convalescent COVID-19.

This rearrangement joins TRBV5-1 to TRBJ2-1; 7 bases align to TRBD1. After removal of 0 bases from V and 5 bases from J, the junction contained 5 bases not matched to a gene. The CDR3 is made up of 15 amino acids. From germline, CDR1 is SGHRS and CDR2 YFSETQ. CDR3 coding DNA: TGCGCCAGCAGCTTGGATGGACAGGATAACAATGAGCAGTTCTTC. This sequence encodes CASSLDGQDNNEQFF. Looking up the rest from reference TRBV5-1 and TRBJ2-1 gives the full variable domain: KAGVTQTPRYLIKTRGQQVTLSCSPISGHRSVSWYQQTPGQGLQFLFEYFSETQRNKGNFPGRFSGRQFSNSRSEMNVSTLELGDSALYLCASSLDGQDNNEQFFGPGTRLTVL.

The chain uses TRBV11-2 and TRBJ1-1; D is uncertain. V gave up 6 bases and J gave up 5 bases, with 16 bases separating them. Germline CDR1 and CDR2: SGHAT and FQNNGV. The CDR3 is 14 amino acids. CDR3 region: CASSQNPGRTEAFF. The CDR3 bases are TGTGCCAGCAGTCAAAATCCCGGGAGGACTGAAGCTTTCTTT.

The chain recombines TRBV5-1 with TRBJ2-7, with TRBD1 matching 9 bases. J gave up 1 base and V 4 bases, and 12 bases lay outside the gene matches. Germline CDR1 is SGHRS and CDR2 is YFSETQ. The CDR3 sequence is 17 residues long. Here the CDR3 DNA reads TGCGCCAGCAGCGCATCTGCAACCGGGACAGGGTCCTACGAGCAGTACTTC. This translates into CASSASATGTGSYEQYF.

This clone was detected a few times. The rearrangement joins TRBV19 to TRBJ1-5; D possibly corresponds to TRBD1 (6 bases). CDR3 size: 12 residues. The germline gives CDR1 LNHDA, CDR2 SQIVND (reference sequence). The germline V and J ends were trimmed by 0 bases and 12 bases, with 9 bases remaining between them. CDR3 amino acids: CASSIDQGIQHF. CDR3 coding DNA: TGTGCCAGTAGTATAGACCAGGGGATCCAGCATTTT.

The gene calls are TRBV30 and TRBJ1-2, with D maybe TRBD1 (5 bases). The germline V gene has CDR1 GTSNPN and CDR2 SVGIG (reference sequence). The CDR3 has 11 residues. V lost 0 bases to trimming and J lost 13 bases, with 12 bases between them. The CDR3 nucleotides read TGTGCCTGGAGTGTACGAGGCAGGGTCACCTTC. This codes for CAWSVRGRVTF.

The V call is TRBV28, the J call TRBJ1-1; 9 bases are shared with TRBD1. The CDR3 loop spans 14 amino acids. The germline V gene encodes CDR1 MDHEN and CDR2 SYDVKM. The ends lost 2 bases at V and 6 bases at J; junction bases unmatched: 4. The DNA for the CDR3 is TGTGCCAGCAGTTTAAAACAGGGGGCCTCTGAAGCTTTCTTT. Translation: CASSLKQGASEAFF.

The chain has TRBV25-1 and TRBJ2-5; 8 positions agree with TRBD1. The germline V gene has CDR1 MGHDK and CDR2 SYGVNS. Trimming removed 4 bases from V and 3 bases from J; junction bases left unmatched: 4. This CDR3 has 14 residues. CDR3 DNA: TGTGCCAGCAGTGCTTACAGGGGGAAAGAGACCCAGTACTTC. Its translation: CASSAYRGKETQYF.

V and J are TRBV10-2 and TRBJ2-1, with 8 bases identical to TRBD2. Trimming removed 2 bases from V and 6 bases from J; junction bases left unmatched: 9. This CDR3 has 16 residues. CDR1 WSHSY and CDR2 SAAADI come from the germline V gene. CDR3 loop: CASSEISGNGPNEQFF. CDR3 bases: TGCGCCAGCAGTGAGATTAGCGGGAATGGCCCCAATGAGCAGTTCTTC.

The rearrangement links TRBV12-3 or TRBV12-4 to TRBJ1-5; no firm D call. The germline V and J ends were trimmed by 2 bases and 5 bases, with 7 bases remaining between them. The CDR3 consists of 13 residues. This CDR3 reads CASSLTSDQPQHF. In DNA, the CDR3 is TGTGCCAGCAGTTTAACCTCGGATCAGCCCCAGCATTTT.

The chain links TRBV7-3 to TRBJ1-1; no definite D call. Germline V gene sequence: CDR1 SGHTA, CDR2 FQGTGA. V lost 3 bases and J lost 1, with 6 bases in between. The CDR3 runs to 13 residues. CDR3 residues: CASSFNGNTEAFF. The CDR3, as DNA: TGTGCCAGCAGCTTTAACGGGAACACTGAAGCTTTCTTT. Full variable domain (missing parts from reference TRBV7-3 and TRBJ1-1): GAGVSQTPSNKVTEKGKYVELRCDPISGHTALYWYRQSLGQGPEFLIYFQGTGAADDSGLPNDRFFAVRPEGSVSTLKIQRTERGDSAVYLCASSFNGNTEAFFGQGTRLTVV.

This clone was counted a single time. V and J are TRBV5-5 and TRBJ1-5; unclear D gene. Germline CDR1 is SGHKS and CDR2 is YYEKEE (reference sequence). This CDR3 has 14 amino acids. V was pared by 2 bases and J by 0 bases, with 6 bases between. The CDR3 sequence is CASSFQNSNQPQHF. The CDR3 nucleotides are TGTGCCAGCAGCTTCCAGAATAGCAATCAGCCCCAGCATTTT.

For the CDR3, the DNA is TGTGCCAGCAGTGCGACCGGGACAGGTCTGCAGTACTTC. It translates to CASSATGTGLQYF. The chain links TRBV12-3 or TRBV12-4 to TRBJ2-7, with 8 bases that match TRBD1. Trimming cost V 5 bases and J 9 bases; bases outside gene matches: 9. There are 13 residues in the CDR3.

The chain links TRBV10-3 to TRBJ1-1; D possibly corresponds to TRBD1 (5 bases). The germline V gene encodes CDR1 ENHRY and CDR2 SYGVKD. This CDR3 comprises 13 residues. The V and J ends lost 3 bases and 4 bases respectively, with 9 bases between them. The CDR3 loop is CAISDGAVTEAFF. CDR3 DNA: TGTGCCATCAGTGATGGGGCAGTCACTGAAGCTTTCTTT.

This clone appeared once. The CDR3 is CSAKRNEQFF. The CDR3 region has the DNA TGCAGTGCTAAGAGGAATGAGCAGTTCTTC. This rearrangement joins TRBV20-1 to TRBJ2-1; no reliable D call. Per the germline V gene, CDR1 is DFQATT and CDR2 is SNEGSKA (reference sequence). The germline V and J ends were trimmed by 4 bases and 7 bases, with 5 bases remaining between them. The CDR3 runs 10 residues.

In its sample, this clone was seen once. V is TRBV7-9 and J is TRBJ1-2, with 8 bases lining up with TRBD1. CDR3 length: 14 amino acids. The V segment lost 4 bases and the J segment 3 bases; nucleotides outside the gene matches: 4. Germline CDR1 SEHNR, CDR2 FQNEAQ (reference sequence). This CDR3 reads CASSYGTGHYGYTF. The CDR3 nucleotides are TGTGCCAGCAGCTACGGGACAGGCCACTATGGCTACACCTTC.

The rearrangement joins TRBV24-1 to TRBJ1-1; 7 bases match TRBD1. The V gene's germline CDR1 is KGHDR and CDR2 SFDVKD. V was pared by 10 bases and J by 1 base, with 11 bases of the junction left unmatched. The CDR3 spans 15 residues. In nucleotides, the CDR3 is TGTGCCACGTGGGTGACAGGGAGGAAGAACACTGAAGCTTTCTTT. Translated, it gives CATWVTGRKNTEAFF.

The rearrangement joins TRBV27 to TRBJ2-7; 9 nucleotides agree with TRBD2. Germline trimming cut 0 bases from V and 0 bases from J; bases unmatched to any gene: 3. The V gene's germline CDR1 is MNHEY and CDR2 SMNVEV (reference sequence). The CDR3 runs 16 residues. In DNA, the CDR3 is TGTGCCAGCAGTTTATCGCTAGCGGGGAGCTCCTACGAGCAGTACTTC. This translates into CASSLSLAGSSYEQYF.

CDR3 DNA sequence: TGTGCCAGTAGTTCCGGGACTAACTACGAGCAGTACTTC. Translated, it gives CASSSGTNYEQYF. This rearrangement joins TRBV19 to TRBJ2-7; 7 positions match TRBD2. With 5 bases clipped from V and 3 bases from J, the junction kept 4 bases outside the gene matches. In germline, CDR1 is LNHDA, CDR2 SQIVND (reference sequence). The CDR3 covers 13 residues.

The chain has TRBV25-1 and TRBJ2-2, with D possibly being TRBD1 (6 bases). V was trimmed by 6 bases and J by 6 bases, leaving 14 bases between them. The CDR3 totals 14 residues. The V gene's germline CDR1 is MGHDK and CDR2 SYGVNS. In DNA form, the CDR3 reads TGTGCCAGCAGCGCGAACAGGGAATCCGGGGAGCTGTTTTTT. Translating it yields CASSANRESGELFF.

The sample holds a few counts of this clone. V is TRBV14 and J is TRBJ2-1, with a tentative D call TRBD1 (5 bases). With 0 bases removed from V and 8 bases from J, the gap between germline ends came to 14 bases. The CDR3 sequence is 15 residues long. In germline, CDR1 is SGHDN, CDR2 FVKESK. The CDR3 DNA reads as TGTGCCAGCAGCCAAGATATCGCGGAAGGGGATGAGCAGTTCTTC. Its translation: CASSQDIAEGDEQFF.

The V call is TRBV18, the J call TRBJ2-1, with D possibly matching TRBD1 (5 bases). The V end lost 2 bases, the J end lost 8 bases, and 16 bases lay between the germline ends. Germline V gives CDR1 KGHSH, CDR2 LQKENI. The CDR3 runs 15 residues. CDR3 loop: CASSPGLGRADEQFF. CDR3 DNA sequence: TGTGCCAGCTCACCAGGGTTAGGCAGGGCGGATGAGCAGTTCTTC.

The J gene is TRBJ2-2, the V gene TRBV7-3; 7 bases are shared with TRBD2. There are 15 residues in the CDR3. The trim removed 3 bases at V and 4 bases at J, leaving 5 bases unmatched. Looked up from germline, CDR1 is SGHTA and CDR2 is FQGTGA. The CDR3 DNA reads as TGTGCCAGCAGCTTTCGACTAGCCTCCACCGGGGAGCTGTTTTTT. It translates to CASSFRLASTGELFF.

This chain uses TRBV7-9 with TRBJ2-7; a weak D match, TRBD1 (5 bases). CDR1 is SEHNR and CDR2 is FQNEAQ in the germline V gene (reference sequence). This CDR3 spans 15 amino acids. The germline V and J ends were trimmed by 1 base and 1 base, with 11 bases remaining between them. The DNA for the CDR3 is TGTGCCAGCAGCTTAGGTCAGGGCCCTTCCTACGAGCAGTACTTC. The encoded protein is CASSLGQGPSYEQYF.